This T cell receptor (beta chain) comes out of a study of blood T cell repertoires in COVID-19. For the study at large: Whether acute or convalescent, the COVID-19 samples came from the United States, Italy and Spain. PBMCs, B-cell-depleted T cells, or T cells were the source of the cDNA or gDNA that made up the material.

As processed by the authors: Nucleated cell number was recorded as an estimate derived from reference gene primer amplification. Libraries were prepared by immunoSEQ multiplex PCR; TCRdb keeps only in-frame clonotypes and omits some of them. The DNA gave D and trimming, while V, J and clone size come from that table. The sample yields approximately 290,000 clones, about 80% seen once. Trimming at V came to 7 bases and at J to 4 bases, leaving 6 bases not matched to a gene. Germline CDR1 GTSNPN, CDR2 SVGIG (reference sequence). CDR3 length: 12 residues. Sequenced input: peripheral blood. V and J are TRBV30 and TRBJ1-1; 7 bases line up with TRBD1. The origin of this receptor is a person between 65 and 79 years old with COVID-19, enrolled during active disease. CDR3 DNA sequence: TGTGCCTTGGACAGGCCTGGCACTGAAGCTTTCTTT. Protein sequence: CALDRPGTEAFF.